A single sample gave rise to the 30 T cell receptor beta chains below, sequenced in a study of OX40 agonist ivuxolimab in advanced cancers. TCRdb's table, derived via immunoSEQ multiplex PCR, lists solely in-frame clones and lacks some. The profile covers roughly 67,000 clones, with around nine tenths appearing a single time and approximately 0.3% taken by the ten largest. The specimen comprised CD4+ or CD8+ T cells sorted from blood, sampled in a trial of the OX40 agonist ivuxolimab. Receptor source: an adult with an advanced solid tumor such as melanoma, head and neck, liver or kidney cancer.

This rearrangement joins TRBV9 to TRBJ2-1; D tentatively fits TRBD1 or TRBD2 (7 bases each). This CDR3 contains 16 residues. Deletions cut 3 bases from V and 6 bases from J, with 19 bases between. The germline V gene encodes CDR1 SGDLS and CDR2 YYNGEE. CDR3 coding DNA: TGTGCCAGCAGCGATCCTGGGGTCAGGGGGGGCAATGAGCAGTTCTTC. Protein product: CASSDPGVRGGNEQFF. The whole variable domain, remainder taken from reference TRBV9 and TRBJ2-1, is DSGVTQTPKHLITATGQRVTLRCSPRSGDLSVYWYQQSLDQGLQFLIQYYNGEERAKGNILERFSAQQFPDLHSELNLSSLELGDSALYFCASSDPGVRGGNEQFFGPGTRLTVL.

This chain joins TRBV7-3 and TRBJ2-7, with D tentatively TRBD1 or TRBD2 (5 bases each). The CDR3 is made up of 15 amino acids. V was shortened by 5 bases and J by 3 bases, with 17 bases between the two germline ends. Germline V gene data show CDR1 as SGHTA and CDR2 as FQGTGA. This CDR3 reads CASSLAGDPVYEQYF. The CDR3 DNA follows: TGTGCCAGCAGCCTAGCCGGGGACCCCGTCTACGAGCAGTACTTC.

V and J are TRBV11-2 and TRBJ2-7, with 8 bases aligning to TRBD1. Germline trimming cut 5 bases from V and 5 bases from J; bases unmatched to any gene: 11. Germline CDR1 reads SGHAT; CDR2 reads FQNNGV. This CDR3 spans 15 amino acids. CDR3 amino acids: CASSRIQGVVHEQYF. The CDR3 region has the DNA TGTGCCAGCAGCCGGATACAGGGGGTGGTCCACGAGCAGTACTTC. Full variable domain (missing parts from reference TRBV11-2 and TRBJ2-7): EAGVAQSPRYKIIEKRQSVAFWCNPISGHATLYWYQQILGQGPKLLIQFQNNGVVDDSQLPKDRFSAERLKGVDSTLKIQPAKLEDSAVYLCASSRIQGVVHEQYFGPGTRLTVT.

The V call is TRBV5-5, the J call TRBJ1-1; D not resolved. V was shortened by 0 bases and J by 2 bases, with 14 bases between the two germline ends. Per germline, CDR1 SGHKS and CDR2 YYEKEE (reference sequence). The CDR3 consists of 16 residues. The CDR3 DNA is TGTGCCAGCAGCTTGGTTGGGTCTGACCTTAACACTGAAGCTTTCTTT. Its protein product is CASSLVGSDLNTEAFF.

The genes are TRBV5-1 and TRBJ2-2; 8 nucleotides agree with TRBD2. The CDR3 contains 15 residues. The trim removed 5 bases at V and 3 bases at J, leaving 6 bases unmatched. In germline, CDR1 is SGHRS, CDR2 YFSETQ. The CDR3 sequence is CASRRGGRDTGELFF. The CDR3 nucleotides read TGCGCCAGCAGACGCGGGGGGCGGGACACCGGGGAGCTGTTTTTT.

The chain links TRBV4-1 to TRBJ2-1; 10 nucleotides agree with TRBD2. CDR1 and CDR2 from the germline V gene are MGHRA and YSYEKL. The V gene end was trimmed by 0 bases and the J gene end by 7 bases; junction bases not matched to a gene: 6. This CDR3 region has 16 residues. CDR3 amino acids: CASSQDPSGGRNEQFF. Written as DNA, the CDR3 is TGCGCCAGCAGCCAAGACCCTAGCGGGGGAAGGAATGAGCAGTTCTTC.

This chain uses TRBV19 with TRBJ1-1, with unresolved D. Germline lookup yields CDR1 LNHDA and CDR2 SQIVND (reference sequence). This CDR3 region has 14 residues. Deletions cut 5 bases from V and 0 bases from J, with 10 bases between. CDR3 sequence: CASSGSSMNTEAFF. CDR3 coding DNA: TGTGCCAGTAGTGGCAGTTCCATGAACACTGAAGCTTTCTTT.

V usage is TRBV6-5 and J usage is TRBJ1-1; D call uncertain. The CDR3 is made up of 12 amino acids. Per the germline V gene, CDR1 is MNHEY and CDR2 is SVGAGI. V shed 6 bases and J shed 3 bases, with 8 bases lying between them. DNA for the CDR3: TGTGCCAGCAGCCAAACACACACTGAAGCTTTCTTT. It translates to CASSQTHTEAFF.

The chain couples TRBV7-2 to TRBJ2-7, with TRBD1 as a possible D gene (6 bases). The CDR3 has 13 amino acids. Germline CDR1 reads SGHTA; CDR2 reads FQGNSA. Trimming took 4 bases from V and 0 from J, leaving 7 bases between them. The chain's CDR3 is CASSWTDSYEQYF. CDR3 DNA sequence: TGTGCCAGCAGCTGGACAGACTCCTACGAGCAGTACTTC.

The chain uses TRBV5-4 and TRBJ2-1, with TRBD2 identical over 7 bases. The germline gives CDR1 SGHNT, CDR2 YYREEE (reference sequence). The CDR3 has 16 residues. V lost 4 bases to trimming and J lost 0 bases; unmatched junction nucleotides: 7. The DNA of the CDR3 is TGTGCCAGCAGCCCGCAGGGCGGGAGCTCCTACAATGAGCAGTTCTTC. The encoded protein is CASSPQGGSSYNEQFF.

This clone was counted a single time. This chain links TRBV11-2 with TRBJ2-7, with D perhaps TRBD1 (6 bases). Germline CDR1 and CDR2: SGHAT and FQNNGV. This CDR3 is built from 14 residues. Trimming took 6 bases from V and 7 from J, leaving 19 bases between them. Here the CDR3 DNA reads TGTGCCAGCAGTACCGGGACAACTAGGGGTGAGCAGTACTTC. This encodes CASSTGTTRGEQYF.

This sequence joins TRBV11-3 and TRBJ2-3, with D perhaps matching TRBD2 (6 bases). The germline V gene encodes CDR1 SGHNT and CDR2 YENEEA. This CDR3 has 14 residues. Trimming took off 5 bases at V and 5 bases at J, with 14 bases between the two ends. The CDR3 DNA is TGTGCCAGCAGCATTAGCGGACCCGGAGATACGCAGTATTTT. Protein: CASSISGPGDTQYF.

This clone was recorded once. The chain uses TRBV6-1 and TRBJ2-7; D uncertain. This CDR3 is 14 amino acids long. V dropped 2 bases and J dropped 2 bases, with 10 bases sitting between them. Germline-derived CDR1 and CDR2 are MNHNS and SASEGT. This CDR3 is CASSEFHAAYEQYF. CDR3 nucleotide sequence: TGTGCCAGCAGTGAATTTCACGCGGCCTACGAGCAGTACTTC.

The V gene is TRBV19, the J gene TRBJ2-7, with 9 bases aligning to TRBD2. Unmatched junction bases numbered 14, after V lost 10 bases and J lost 4 bases. The CDR3 is 15 amino acids. CDR1 is LNHDA, CDR2 SQIVND, per germline (reference sequence). The CDR3: CATREAGGPSYEQYF. CDR3 in DNA: TGTGCCACCCGTGAGGCGGGAGGGCCGTCTTACGAGCAGTACTTC.

The chain is built from TRBV18 and TRBJ2-5; TRBD1 matches 7 bases. CDR1 is KGHSH, CDR2 LQKENI, per germline. V dropped 6 bases and J dropped 1; count of bases not matched to a gene: 5. This CDR3 spans 14 amino acids. CDR3 in DNA: TGTGCCAGCTCCGATGACAGGGTCCAAGAGACCCAGTACTTC. It is translated as CASSDDRVQETQYF.

The chain combines TRBV20-1 with TRBJ2-7; no clear D gene. The CDR3 runs 11 residues. Germline values: CDR1 DFQATT, CDR2 SNEGSKA (reference sequence). V was shortened by 6 bases and J by 3 bases, with 9 bases between the two germline ends. In DNA, the CDR3 is TGCAGTGCGACAAATCTCTACGAGCAGTACTTC. This translates into CSATNLYEQYF.

The chain links TRBV5-1 to TRBJ2-7, with 9 bases identical to TRBD1. The CDR3 is made up of 17 amino acids. Germline CDR1 is SGHRS and CDR2 is YFSETQ. After removal of 9 bases from V and 3 bases from J, the junction contained 19 bases not matched to a gene. CDR3 coding DNA: TGCGCCACCAATACAGGGGGCGAGGGACGAGTCAACTACGAGCAGTACTTC. It yields the protein CATNTGGEGRVNYEQYF.

The chain uses TRBV27 and TRBJ2-1; 7 nucleotides match TRBD1. In germline, CDR1 is MNHEY, CDR2 SMNVEV (reference sequence). V dropped 7 bases and J dropped 1; count of bases not matched to a gene: 4. The CDR3 totals 14 residues. The CDR3 bases are TGTGCCAGCACCCGACAGGGTTCCTACAATGAGCAGTTCTTC. It yields the protein CASTRQGSYNEQFF.

The J gene is TRBJ2-3, the V gene TRBV5-1; 9 bases map to TRBD1. The CDR3 is made up of 15 amino acids. V shed 2 bases and J 6 bases; nucleotides not matched to a gene: 7. CDR1 is SGHRS, CDR2 YFSETQ, per germline. CDR3 region: CASSLLGTGPDTQYF. In DNA form, the CDR3 reads TGCGCCAGCAGCTTACTTGGGACAGGGCCCGATACGCAGTATTTT.

The gene calls are TRBV18 and TRBJ1-1, with 9 bases that match TRBD1. The germline V gene has CDR1 KGHSH and CDR2 LQKENI. Trimming cost V 2 bases and J 4 bases; bases outside gene matches: 2. The CDR3 contains 14 residues. For the CDR3, the DNA is TGTGCCAGCTCACCAACAGGGGGCACCACTGAAGCTTTCTTT. This sequence encodes CASSPTGGTTEAFF.

The chain is built from TRBV5-1 and TRBJ1-4, with D unresolved. The germline V and J ends were trimmed by 2 bases and 4 bases, with 12 bases remaining between them. CDR3 length equals 15 residues. Germline CDR1 and CDR2: SGHRS and YFSETQ. CDR3 in DNA: TGCGCCAGCAGCTTCACCGACGGATATAATGAAAAACTGTTTTTT. Translating gives CASSFTDGYNEKLFF.

The V and J genes are TRBV11-1 and TRBJ2-1; tentatively, D is TRBD2 (5 bases). CDR3 length: 14 residues. Trimming stripped 4 bases from V and 4 bases from J, with 11 bases between. Germline V lookup: CDR1 SGHAT, CDR2 FQDESV (reference sequence). CDR3 DNA sequence: TGTGCCAGCAGCTCCCGGGGAGATTACAATGAGCAGTTCTTC. Protein product: CASSSRGDYNEQFF.

The J gene is TRBJ2-2, the V gene TRBV7-2; D is perhaps TRBD1 (5 bases). Trimming left V 6 bases short and J 1 base short, with 12 bases between. Germline V gene lookup returns CDR1 SGHTA and CDR2 FQGNSA. The CDR3 runs to 15 residues. CDR3 protein: CASRAGSLNTGELFF. Written as DNA, the CDR3 is TGTGCCAGCAGAGCAGGGTCCCTGAACACCGGGGAGCTGTTTTTT.

This clone was counted only a few times. The CDR3 DNA reads as TGTGCCAGCAGCTTAGGGGCAGGGGGCTACGAGCAGTACTTC. Translation: CASSLGAGGYEQYF. This sequence joins TRBV7-9 and TRBJ2-7; 7 bases match TRBD1. Germline V gives CDR1 SEHNR, CDR2 FQNEAQ (reference sequence). Trimming removed 1 base from V and 3 bases from J; junction bases left unmatched: 3. This CDR3 spans 14 amino acids.

The rearrangement links TRBV2 to TRBJ1-1; D not resolved. Per germline, CDR1 SNHLY and CDR2 FYNNEI. This CDR3 spans 15 amino acids. V was trimmed by 3 bases and J by 4 bases, leaving 15 bases between them. For the CDR3, the DNA is TGTGCCAGCAGTGAGTGGCAGACCGGGATCACTGAAGCTTTCTTT. It translates to CASSEWQTGITEAFF.

This clone showed up just once. The chain joins TRBV20-1 to TRBJ2-1; D gene ambiguous. The CDR3 runs to 10 residues. Looked up from germline, CDR1 is DFQATT and CDR2 is SNEGSKA (reference sequence). The ends were cut back, 6 bases at V and 10 bases at J, with 10 bases in the middle. The CDR3 nucleotides read TGCAGTGCCTATTTAACGGAGCAGTTCTTC. Residues: CSAYLTEQFF.

V gene TRBV5-1 combines with J gene TRBJ2-1; 7 bases fit TRBD1. CDR3 size: 14 residues. V shed 7 bases and J 3 bases; nucleotides not matched to a gene: 7. CDR1 and CDR2 from the germline V gene are SGHRS and YFSETQ. The CDR3 spells CASLGGSGYNEQFF. The CDR3 bases are TGCGCCAGCCTAGGGGGCTCGGGCTACAATGAGCAGTTCTTC.

The J gene is TRBJ1-1, the V gene TRBV2; D is unclear. The CDR3 consists of 13 residues. V was shortened by 1 base and J by 4 bases, with 7 bases between the two germline ends. The germline CDR1 and CDR2 sequences are SNHLY and FYNNEI. The CDR3 DNA sequence: TGTGCCAGCAGTGAAGAGGTCGGCACTGAAGCTTTCTTT. Its protein product is CASSEEVGTEAFF. Variable domain in full (rest from reference TRBV2 and TRBJ1-1): EPEVTQTPSHQVTQMGQEVILRCVPISNHLYFYWYRQILGQKVEFLVSFYNNEISEKSEIFDDQFSVERPDGSNFTLKIRSTKLEDSAMYFCASSEEVGTEAFFGQGTRLTVV.

This chain uses TRBV6-5 with TRBJ1-1, with D tentatively TRBD1 (6 bases). V was cut by 5 bases and J by 0 bases, with 13 bases left in between. Germline CDR1 reads MNHEY; CDR2 reads SVGAGI. CDR3 size: 15 residues. The CDR3 DNA reads TGTGCCAGCAGTATATACAGGGAGATGAACACTGAAGCTTTCTTT. Protein sequence: CASSIYREMNTEAFF.

This clone was detected once. The J gene is TRBJ2-7, the V gene TRBV5-6; 9 positions agree with TRBD2. J gave up 6 bases and V 4 bases, and 11 bases lay outside the gene matches. The germline V gene encodes CDR1 SGHDT and CDR2 YYEEEE. CDR3 length: 15 amino acids. In DNA, the CDR3 is TGTGCCAGCAGCAATCAAGGGGTAGCGGGGGTCGAGCAGTACTTC. Translating it yields CASSNQGVAGVEQYF.